Presented here are 8 T cell receptor beta chains from one specimen sequenced in a study of Ad26.COV2.S vaccination and SARS-CoV-2 variants. The data were produced by immunoSEQ multiplex PCR, yet TCRdb's version contains in-frame clones alone and is incomplete. This table holds hundreds of thousands of clones, less than 90% found once. The sample's treatment: some 20 received Ad26.COV2.S at low or high dose, single or two shots; 5 received placebo; per-sample allocation not given. Collection of samples fell on day 63 after the first vaccine or placebo injection. The material sequenced was peripheral blood, taken in a trial of Ad26.COV2.S vaccine versus placebo. These receptors were taken from a person between 18 and 65 years old who received the Ad26.COV2.S COVID-19 vaccine or a placebo.

This chain links TRBV3-1 (or the pseudogene TRBV3-2) with TRBJ1-5; D may be TRBD1 (5 bases). Per the germline V gene, CDR1 is LGHDT and CDR2 is YNNKEL (reference sequence). The V end lost 1 base, the J end lost 0 bases, and 16 bases lay between the germline ends. This CDR3 has 18 amino acids. CDR3 in DNA: TGTGCCAGCAGCCAAGCCTTCGAAGGGGTGGGTAGCAATCAGCCCCAGCATTTT. As protein: CASSQAFEGVGSNQPQHF.

The chain links TRBV9 to TRBJ2-3, with TRBD2 identical over 8 bases. The CDR3 has 15 amino acids. The V gene's germline CDR1 is SGDLS and CDR2 YYNGEE. The V gene end was trimmed by 3 bases and the J gene end by 1 base; junction bases not matched to a gene: 4. CDR3 nucleotide sequence: TGTGCCAGCAGCGGGCCTAGCGGGCGCACAGATACGCAGTATTTT. This gives the protein CASSGPSGRTDTQYF.

A single count supports this clone. This chain connects TRBV29-1 to TRBJ2-1; TRBD2 matches at 10 bases. With V trimmed by 8 bases and J by 6 bases, 4 bases remained unmatched. The length of the CDR3 is 12 residues. The germline CDR1 and CDR2 sequences are SQVTM and ANQGSEA. The CDR3 bases are TGCAGCACTAGCGGGGTGAGCAATGAGCAGTTCTTC. Translating it yields CSTSGVSNEQFF.

This chain links TRBV5-4 with TRBJ1-2; D unresolved. The CDR3 totals 15 residues. Trimming cost V 0 bases and J 2 bases, with 11 bases left between them. Germline CDR1 reads SGHNT; CDR2 reads YYREEE (reference sequence). The CDR3 sequence is CASSLVEPPNYGYTF. The CDR3 coding sequence is TGTGCCAGCAGCTTGGTCGAGCCCCCAAACTATGGCTACACCTTC.

The V gene is TRBV3-1 (or the pseudogene TRBV3-2), the J gene TRBJ2-4; D unresolved. V was cut by 2 bases and J by 7 bases, with 6 bases left in between. Germline CDR1 is LGHDT and CDR2 is YNNKEL (reference sequence). This CDR3 is built from 12 residues. CDR3 nucleotide sequence: TGTGCCAGCAGCCAATTGGGGAACATTCAGTACTTC. Protein: CASSQLGNIQYF.

The CDR3 sequence: CASSQEASAEAFF. CDR3 nucleotides: TGCGCCAGCAGCCAAGAGGCCTCAGCTGAAGCTTTCTTT. This sequence joins TRBV4-3 and TRBJ1-1, with unresolved D. Between the trimmed V and J ends, which lost 0 bases and 6 bases, there was a span of 8 bases. CDR1 is LGHNA and CDR2 is YSLEER in the germline V gene. There are 13 residues in the CDR3.

The genes are TRBV24-1 and TRBJ2-1; possibly TRBD1 for D (5 bases). Trimming removed 12 bases from V and 8 bases from J, with 19 bases in between. Germline CDR1 and CDR2: KGHDR and SFDVKD. There are 13 residues in the CDR3. CDR3: CAPQTDSTHEQFF. The CDR3 bases are TGTGCCCCACAGACTGACAGCACCCATGAGCAGTTCTTC.

The chain uses TRBV11-2 and TRBJ2-1; no clear D gene. Germline V lookup: CDR1 SGHAT, CDR2 FQNNGV. Trimming stripped 2 bases from V and 0 bases from J, with 11 bases between. This CDR3 has 16 amino acids. The CDR3 nucleotides read TGTGCCAGCAGCTTACGTCAGGATAGCTCCTACAATGAGCAGTTCTTC. Residues: CASSLRQDSSYNEQFF. The full variable domain, with the rest looked up from reference TRBV11-2 and TRBJ2-1, is EAGVAQSPRYKIIEKRQSVAFWCNPISGHATLYWYQQILGQGPKLLIQFQNNGVVDDSQLPKDRFSAERLKGVDSTLKIQPAKLEDSAVYLCASSLRQDSSYNEQFFGPGTRLTVL.